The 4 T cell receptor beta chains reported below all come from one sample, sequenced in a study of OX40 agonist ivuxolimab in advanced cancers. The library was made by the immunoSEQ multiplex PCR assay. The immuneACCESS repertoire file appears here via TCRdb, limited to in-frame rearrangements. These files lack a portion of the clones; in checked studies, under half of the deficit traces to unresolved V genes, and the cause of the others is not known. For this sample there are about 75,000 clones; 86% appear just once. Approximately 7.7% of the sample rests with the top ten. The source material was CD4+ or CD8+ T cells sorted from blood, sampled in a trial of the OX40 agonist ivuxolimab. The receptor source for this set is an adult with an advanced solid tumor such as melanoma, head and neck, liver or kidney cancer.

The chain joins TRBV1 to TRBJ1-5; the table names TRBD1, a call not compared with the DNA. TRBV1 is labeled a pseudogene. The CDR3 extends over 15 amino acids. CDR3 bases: TGCACCAGCAGCCCCCGGACAGGGAGAAATCAGCCCCAGCATTTT. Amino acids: CTSSPRTGRNQPQHF.

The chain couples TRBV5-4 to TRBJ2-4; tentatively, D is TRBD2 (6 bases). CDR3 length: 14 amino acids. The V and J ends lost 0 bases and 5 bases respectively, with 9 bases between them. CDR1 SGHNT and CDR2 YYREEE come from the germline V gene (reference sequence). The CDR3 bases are TGTGCCAGCAGCTTGGCGGCGGGGCAAAACATTCAGTACTTC. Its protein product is CASSLAAGQNIQYF. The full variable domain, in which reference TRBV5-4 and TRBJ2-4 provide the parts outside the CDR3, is ETGVTQSPTHLIKTRGQQVTLRCSSQSGHNTVSWYQQALGQGPQFIFQYYREEENGRGNFPPRFSGLQFPNYSSELNVNALELDDSALYLCASSLAAGQNIQYFGAGTRLSVL.

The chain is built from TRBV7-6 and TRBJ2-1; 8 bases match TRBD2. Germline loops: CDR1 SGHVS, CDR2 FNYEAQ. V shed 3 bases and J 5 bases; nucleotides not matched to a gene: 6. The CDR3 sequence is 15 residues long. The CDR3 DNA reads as TGTGCCAGCAGCTTCGGGACTAGGATCGACAATGAGCAGTTCTTC. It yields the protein CASSFGTRIDNEQFF. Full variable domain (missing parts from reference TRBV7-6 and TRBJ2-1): GAGVSQSPRYKVTKRGQDVALRCDPISGHVSLYWYRQALGQGPEFLTYFNYEAQQDKSGLPNDRFSAERPEGSISTLTIQRTEQRDSAMYRCASSFGTRIDNEQFFGPGTRLTVL.

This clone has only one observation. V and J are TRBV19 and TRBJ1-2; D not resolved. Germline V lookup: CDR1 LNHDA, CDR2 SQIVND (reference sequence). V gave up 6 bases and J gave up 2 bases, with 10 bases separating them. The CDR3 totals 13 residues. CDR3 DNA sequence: TGTGCCAGTAGAAGGCGGTTGAACTATGGCTACACCTTC. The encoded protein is CASRRRLNYGYTF.